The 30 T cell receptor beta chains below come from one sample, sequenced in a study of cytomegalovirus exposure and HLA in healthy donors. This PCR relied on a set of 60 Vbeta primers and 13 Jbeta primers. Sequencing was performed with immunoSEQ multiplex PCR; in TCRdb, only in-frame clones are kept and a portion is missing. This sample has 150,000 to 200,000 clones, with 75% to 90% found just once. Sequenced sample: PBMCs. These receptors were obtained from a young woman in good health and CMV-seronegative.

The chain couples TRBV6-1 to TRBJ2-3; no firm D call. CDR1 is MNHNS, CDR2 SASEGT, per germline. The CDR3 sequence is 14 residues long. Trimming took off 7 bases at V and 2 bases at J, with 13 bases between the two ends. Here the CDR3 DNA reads TGTGCCAGCAAAAACCCCGAGCACACAGATACGCAGTATTTT. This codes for CASKNPEHTDTQYF.

CDR3 protein: CASSSVGGNTEAFF. CDR3 nucleotides: TGTGCCAGCAGCTCCGTGGGGGGGAACACTGAAGCTTTCTTT. The chain employs TRBV7-6 and TRBJ1-1, with D possibly being TRBD1 (5 bases). V was trimmed by 4 bases and J by 1 base, leaving 10 bases between them. CDR1 is SGHVS, CDR2 FNYEAQ, per germline. The CDR3 consists of 14 residues.

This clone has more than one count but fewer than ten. CDR3 sequence (DNA): TGTGCCAGCAGCCTTGGGGGCCAGTACTTGGGTAATGAAAAACTGTTTTTT. Translated: CASSLGGQYLGNEKLFF. The chain has TRBV5-4 and TRBJ1-4; maybe TRBD1 (6 bases). Per the germline V gene, CDR1 is SGHNT and CDR2 is YYREEE (reference sequence). CDR3 length: 17 amino acids. The ends were cut back, 4 bases at V and 4 bases at J, with 20 bases in the middle.

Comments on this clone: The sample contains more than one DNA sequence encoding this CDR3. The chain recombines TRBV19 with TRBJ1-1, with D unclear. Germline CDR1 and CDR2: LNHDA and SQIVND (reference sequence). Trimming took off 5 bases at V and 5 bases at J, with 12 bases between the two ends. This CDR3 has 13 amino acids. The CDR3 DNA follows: TGTGCCAGTAGTTCCACGGGGTCGACTGAAGCTTTCTTT. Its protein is CASSSTGSTEAFF.

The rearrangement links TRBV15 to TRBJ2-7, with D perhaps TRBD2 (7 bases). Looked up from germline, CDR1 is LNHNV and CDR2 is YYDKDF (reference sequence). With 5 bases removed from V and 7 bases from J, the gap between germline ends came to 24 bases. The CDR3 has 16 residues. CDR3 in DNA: TGTGCCACCAGCCGGGGGGCTGGGGGGGCCTTCCGGGAGCAGTACTTC. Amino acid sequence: CATSRGAGGAFREQYF. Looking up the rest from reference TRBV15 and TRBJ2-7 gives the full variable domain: DAMVIQNPRYQVTQFGKPVTLSCSQTLNHNVMYWYQQKSSQAPKLLFHYYDKDFNNEADTPDNFQSRRPNTSFCFLDIRSPGLGDTAMYLCATSRGAGGAFREQYFGPGTRLTVT.

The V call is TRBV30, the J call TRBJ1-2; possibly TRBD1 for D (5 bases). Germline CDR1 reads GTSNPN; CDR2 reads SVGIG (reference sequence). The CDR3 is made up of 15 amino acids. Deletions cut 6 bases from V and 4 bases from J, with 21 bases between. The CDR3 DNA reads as TGTGCCTGTCTTGGGGCAGGTTCGCAGATCTATGGCTACACCTTC. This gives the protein CACLGAGSQIYGYTF.

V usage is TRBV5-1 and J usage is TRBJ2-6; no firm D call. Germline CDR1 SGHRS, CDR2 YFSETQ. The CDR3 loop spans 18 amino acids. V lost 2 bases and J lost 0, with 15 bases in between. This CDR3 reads CASSFQAATYSGANVLTF. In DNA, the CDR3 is TGCGCCAGCAGCTTCCAGGCCGCAACCTACTCTGGGGCCAACGTCCTGACTTTC.

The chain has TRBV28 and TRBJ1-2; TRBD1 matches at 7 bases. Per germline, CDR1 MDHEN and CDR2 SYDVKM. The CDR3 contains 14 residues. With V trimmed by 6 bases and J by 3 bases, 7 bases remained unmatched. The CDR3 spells CASSQSGTDYGYTF. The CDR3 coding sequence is TGTGCCAGCAGCCAAAGTGGGACAGACTATGGCTACACCTTC.

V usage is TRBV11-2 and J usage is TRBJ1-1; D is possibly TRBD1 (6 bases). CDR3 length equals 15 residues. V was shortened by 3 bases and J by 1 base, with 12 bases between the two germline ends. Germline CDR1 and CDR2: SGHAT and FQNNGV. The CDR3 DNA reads TGTGCCAGCAGCTTGGTCCAGGGGAAGAACACTGAAGCTTTCTTT. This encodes CASSLVQGKNTEAFF.

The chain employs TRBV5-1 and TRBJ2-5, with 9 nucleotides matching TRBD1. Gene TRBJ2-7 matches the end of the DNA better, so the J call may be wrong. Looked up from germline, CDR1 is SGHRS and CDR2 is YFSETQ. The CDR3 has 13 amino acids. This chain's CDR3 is CASSGTGIYEQYF. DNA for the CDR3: TGCGCCAGCAGTGGGACAGGGATCTACGAGCAGTACTTC.

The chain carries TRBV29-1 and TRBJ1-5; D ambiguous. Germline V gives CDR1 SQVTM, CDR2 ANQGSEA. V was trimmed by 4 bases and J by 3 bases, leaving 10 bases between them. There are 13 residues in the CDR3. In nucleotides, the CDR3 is TGCAGCGTTGTAGTACAGCTCAATCAGCCCCAGCATTTT. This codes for CSVVVQLNQPQHF.

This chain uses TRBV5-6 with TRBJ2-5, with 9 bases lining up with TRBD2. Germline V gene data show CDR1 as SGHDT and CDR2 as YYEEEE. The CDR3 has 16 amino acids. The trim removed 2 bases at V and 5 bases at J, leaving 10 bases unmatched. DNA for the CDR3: TGTGCCAGCAGCTTTCTAGCGGGGCGGCAGGGGGAGACCCAGTACTTC. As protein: CASSFLAGRQGETQYF.

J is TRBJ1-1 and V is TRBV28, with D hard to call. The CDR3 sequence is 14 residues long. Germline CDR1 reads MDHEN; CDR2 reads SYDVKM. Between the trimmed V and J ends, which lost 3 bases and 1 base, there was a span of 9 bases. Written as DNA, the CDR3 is TGTGCCAGCAGTTTGGCACAGTGGAACACTGAAGCTTTCTTT. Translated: CASSLAQWNTEAFF.

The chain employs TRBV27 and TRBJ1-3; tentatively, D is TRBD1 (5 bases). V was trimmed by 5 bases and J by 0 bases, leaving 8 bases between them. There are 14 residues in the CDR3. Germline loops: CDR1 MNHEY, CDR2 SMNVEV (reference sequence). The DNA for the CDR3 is TGTGCCAGCAGTCAGGGTATCTCTGGAAACACCATATATTTT. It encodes CASSQGISGNTIYF.

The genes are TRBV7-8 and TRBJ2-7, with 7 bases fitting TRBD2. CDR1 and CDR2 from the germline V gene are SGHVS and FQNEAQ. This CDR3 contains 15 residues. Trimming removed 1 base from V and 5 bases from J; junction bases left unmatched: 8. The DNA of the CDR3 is TGTGCCAGCAGCTTAGTGGGCGGGGCGGGGGACGAGCAGTACTTC. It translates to CASSLVGGAGDEQYF.

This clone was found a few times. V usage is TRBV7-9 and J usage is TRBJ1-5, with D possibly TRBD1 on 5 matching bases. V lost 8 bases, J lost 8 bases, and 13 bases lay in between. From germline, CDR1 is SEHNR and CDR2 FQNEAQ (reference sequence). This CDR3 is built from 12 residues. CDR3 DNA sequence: TGTGCCAGCTCTTGGGGCGGGGAGCCCCAGCATTTT. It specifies CASSWGGEPQHF.

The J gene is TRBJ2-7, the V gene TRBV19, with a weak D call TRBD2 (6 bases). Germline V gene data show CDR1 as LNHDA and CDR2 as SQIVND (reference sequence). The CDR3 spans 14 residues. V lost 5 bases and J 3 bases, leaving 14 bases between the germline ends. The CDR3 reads CASSHTGDVYEQYF. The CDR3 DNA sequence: TGTGCCAGTAGTCATACGGGAGATGTCTACGAGCAGTACTTC.

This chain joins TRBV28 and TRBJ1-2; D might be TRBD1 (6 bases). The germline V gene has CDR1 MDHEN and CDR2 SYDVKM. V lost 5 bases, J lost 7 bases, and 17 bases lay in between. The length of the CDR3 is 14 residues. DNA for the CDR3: TGTGCCAGCAGTCCCCCCCGGGGGGCGGCTGGCTACACCTTC. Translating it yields CASSPPRGAAGYTF.

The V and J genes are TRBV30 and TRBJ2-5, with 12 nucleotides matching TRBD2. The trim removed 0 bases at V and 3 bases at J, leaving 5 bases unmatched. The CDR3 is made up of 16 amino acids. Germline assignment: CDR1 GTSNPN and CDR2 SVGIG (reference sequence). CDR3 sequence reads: CAWSVGLAGEKETQYF. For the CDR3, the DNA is TGTGCCTGGAGTGTGGGACTAGCGGGTGAAAAAGAGACCCAGTACTTC. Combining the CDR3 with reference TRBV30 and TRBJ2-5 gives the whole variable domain SQTIHQWPATLVQPVGSPLSLECTVEGTSNPNLYWYRQAAGRGLQLLFYSVGIGQISSEVPQNLSASRPQDRQFILSSKKLLLSDSGFYLCAWSVGLAGEKETQYFGPGTRLLVL.

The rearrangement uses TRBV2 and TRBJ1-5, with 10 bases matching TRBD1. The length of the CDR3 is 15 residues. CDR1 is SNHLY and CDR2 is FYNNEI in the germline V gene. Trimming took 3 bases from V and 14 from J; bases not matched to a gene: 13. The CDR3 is CASSESGTGAVTKHF. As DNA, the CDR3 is TGTGCCAGCAGTGAGTCCGGGACAGGGGCAGTGACCAAGCATTTT.

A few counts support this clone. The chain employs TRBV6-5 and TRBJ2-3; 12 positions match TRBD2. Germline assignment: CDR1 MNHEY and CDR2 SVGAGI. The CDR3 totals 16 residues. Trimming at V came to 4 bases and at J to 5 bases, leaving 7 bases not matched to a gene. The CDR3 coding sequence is TGTGCCAGCAGTTCTCTAGCGGGAGGGGGGGGAGATACGCAGTATTTT. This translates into CASSSLAGGGGDTQYF.

Here the CDR3 reads CASQGLLNSPLHF. The CDR3 region has the DNA TGTGCTAGCCAGGGACTCCTTAATTCACCCCTCCACTTT. The gene calls are TRBV7-7 and TRBJ1-6, with D perhaps matching TRBD1 (5 bases). This CDR3 contains 13 residues. Per germline, CDR1 SSHAT and CDR2 FNYEAQ (reference sequence).

The CDR3 DNA sequence: TGTGCCAGTAGTCCCTGGACAGGGCAAGAGACCCAGTACTTC. Protein: CASSPWTGQETQYF. The chain combines TRBV19 with TRBJ2-5; TRBD1 agrees at 8 bases. The V gene end was trimmed by 5 bases and the J gene end by 2 bases; junction bases not matched to a gene: 4. The CDR3 totals 14 residues. The germline gives CDR1 LNHDA, CDR2 SQIVND (reference sequence).

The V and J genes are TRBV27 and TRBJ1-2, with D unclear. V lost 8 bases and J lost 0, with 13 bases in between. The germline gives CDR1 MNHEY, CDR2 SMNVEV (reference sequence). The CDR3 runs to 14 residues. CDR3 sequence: CASGHSLTNYGYTF. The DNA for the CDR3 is TGTGCCAGCGGGCACTCCCTTACTAACTATGGCTACACCTTC.

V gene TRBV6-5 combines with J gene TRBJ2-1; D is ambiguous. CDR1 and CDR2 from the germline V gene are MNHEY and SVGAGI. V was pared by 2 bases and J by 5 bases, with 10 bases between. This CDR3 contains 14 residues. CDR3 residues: CASSYGGANNEQFF. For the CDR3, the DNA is TGTGCCAGCAGTTACGGCGGAGCCAACAATGAGCAGTTCTTC.

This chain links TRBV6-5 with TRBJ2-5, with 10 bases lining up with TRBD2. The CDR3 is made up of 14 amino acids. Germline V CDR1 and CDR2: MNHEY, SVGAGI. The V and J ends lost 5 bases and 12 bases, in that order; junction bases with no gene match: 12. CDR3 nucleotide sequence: TGTGCCAGCAGTCACAAGGTAGCGGGAGGCCCAAAGTACTTC. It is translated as CASSHKVAGGPKYF.

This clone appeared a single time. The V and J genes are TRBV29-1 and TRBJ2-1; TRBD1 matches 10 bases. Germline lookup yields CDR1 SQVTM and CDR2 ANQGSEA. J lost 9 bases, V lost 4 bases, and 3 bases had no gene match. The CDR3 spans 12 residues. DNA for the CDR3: TGCAGCGTTGGGACAGGGGGGCCTGAGCAGTTCTTC. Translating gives CSVGTGGPEQFF.

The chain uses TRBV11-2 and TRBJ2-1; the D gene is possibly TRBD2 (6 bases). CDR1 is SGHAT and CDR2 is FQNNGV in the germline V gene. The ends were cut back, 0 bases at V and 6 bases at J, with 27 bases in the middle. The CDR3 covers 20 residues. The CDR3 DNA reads TGTGCCAGCAGCTTAGATCGTTTGACGGGGGAACCCAGGACGGGCAATGAGCAGTTCTTC. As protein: CASSLDRLTGEPRTGNEQFF.

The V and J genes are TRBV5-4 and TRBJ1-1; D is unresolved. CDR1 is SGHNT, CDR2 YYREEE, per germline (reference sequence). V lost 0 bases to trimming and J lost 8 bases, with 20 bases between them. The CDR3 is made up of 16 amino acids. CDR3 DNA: TGTGCCAGCAGCTTGGAATTCCCCGACACACCGACGGAAGCTTTCTTT. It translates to CASSLEFPDTPTEAFF.

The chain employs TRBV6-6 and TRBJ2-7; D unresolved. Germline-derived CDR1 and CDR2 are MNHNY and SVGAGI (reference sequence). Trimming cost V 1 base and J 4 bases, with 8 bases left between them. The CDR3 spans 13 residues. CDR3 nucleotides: TGTGCCAGCAGTTACTACAGAGATTACGAGCAGTACTTC. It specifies CASSYYRDYEQYF.